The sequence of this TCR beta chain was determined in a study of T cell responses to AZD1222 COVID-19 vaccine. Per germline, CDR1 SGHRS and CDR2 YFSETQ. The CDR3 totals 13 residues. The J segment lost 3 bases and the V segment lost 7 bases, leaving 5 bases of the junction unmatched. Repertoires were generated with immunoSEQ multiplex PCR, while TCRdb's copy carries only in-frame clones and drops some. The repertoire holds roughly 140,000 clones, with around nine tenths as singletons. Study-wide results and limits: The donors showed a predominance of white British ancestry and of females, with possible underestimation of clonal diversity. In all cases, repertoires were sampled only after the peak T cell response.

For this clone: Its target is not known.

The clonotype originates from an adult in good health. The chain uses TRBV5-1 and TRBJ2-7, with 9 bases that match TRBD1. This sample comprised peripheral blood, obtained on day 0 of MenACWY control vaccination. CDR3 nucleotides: TGCGCCAGCGGACAGGGGAGAGGCTACGAGCAGTACTTC. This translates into CASGQGRGYEQYF. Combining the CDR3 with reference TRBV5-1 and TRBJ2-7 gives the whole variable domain KAGVTQTPRYLIKTRGQQVTLSCSPISGHRSVSWYQQTPGQGLQFLFEYFSETQRNKGNFPGRFSGRQFSNSRSEMNVSTLELGDSALYLCASGQGRGYEQYFGPGTRLTVT.